Each of the 26 T cell receptor beta chains below was sequenced from the same sample in a study of cytomegalovirus exposure and HLA in healthy donors. The method was immunoSEQ multiplex PCR; TCRdb's version includes in-frame clones alone and lacks a portion of them. The data show 110,000 to 150,000 clones, roughly 88% seen once. The sequenced sample consisted of PBMCs. Receptor source: a woman younger than 30 in good health and CMV-seropositive.

The J gene is TRBJ1-2, the V gene TRBV10-3; D gene unclear. Germline V lookup: CDR1 ENHRY, CDR2 SYGVKD. V lost 0 bases to trimming and J lost 0 bases, with 8 bases between them. The CDR3 sequence is 15 residues long. The CDR3: CAISESGGPNYGYTF. CDR3 coding DNA: TGTGCCATCAGTGAGTCCGGAGGGCCTAACTATGGCTACACCTTC.

This chain uses TRBV11-2 with TRBJ2-1, with a tentative D call TRBD1 (5 bases). The length of the CDR3 is 14 residues. The ends were cut back, 0 bases at V and 6 bases at J, with 9 bases in the middle. Germline CDR1 is SGHAT and CDR2 is FQNNGV. The CDR3, as DNA: TGTGCCAGCAGCTTAGAAAGACAGAGCAATGAGCAGTTCTTC. Its protein is CASSLERQSNEQFF. Variable domain in full (rest from reference TRBV11-2 and TRBJ2-1): EAGVAQSPRYKIIEKRQSVAFWCNPISGHATLYWYQQILGQGPKLLIQFQNNGVVDDSQLPKDRFSAERLKGVDSTLKIQPAKLEDSAVYLCASSLERQSNEQFFGPGTRLTVL.

V gene TRBV5-4 combines with J gene TRBJ2-3; TRBD2 matches at 9 bases. The CDR3 is 16 residues long. Germline V lookup: CDR1 SGHNT, CDR2 YYREEE (reference sequence). V shed 2 bases and J 3 bases; nucleotides not matched to a gene: 7. The CDR3, as DNA: TGTGCCAGCAGCTTTGGCGGGGGGGGAGGAACAGATACGCAGTATTTT. Translating gives CASSFGGGGGTDTQYF.

This chain links TRBV6-1 with TRBJ1-4; no clear D. V lost 1 base and J 4 bases, leaving 16 bases between the germline ends. The CDR3 covers 17 residues. In germline, CDR1 is MNHNS, CDR2 SASEGT. DNA of the CDR3: TGTGCCAGCAGTGAAGGGTGGAGGGCGAGATATAATGAAAAACTGTTTTTT. Translating it yields CASSEGWRARYNEKLFF.

The chain uses TRBV7-7 and TRBJ2-5; TRBD2 matches 7 bases. CDR1 is SSHAT and CDR2 is FNYEAQ in the germline V gene (reference sequence). The CDR3 has 13 residues. CDR3 DNA: TGTGCTAGCGGAGAGACTAGCAAAGAGACCCAGTACTTC. Protein sequence: CASGETSKETQYF.

The gene calls are TRBV5-1 and TRBJ1-1; the match to TRBD1 covers 7 bases. V lost 1 base and J lost 3; bases outside the gene matches: 6. The germline gives CDR1 SGHRS, CDR2 YFSETQ. The CDR3 sequence is 15 residues long. As DNA, the CDR3 is TGCGCCAGCAGCTTGAGCCGCAGGGGGTACACTGAAGCTTTCTTT. It yields the protein CASSLSRRGYTEAFF.

In nucleotides, the CDR3 is TGTGCCAGCAGCTTATTACCCGGGACTAGCGAAACCTACGAGCAGTACTTC. Translated, it gives CASSLLPGTSETYEQYF. This chain uses TRBV7-8 with TRBJ2-7, with TRBD2 matching 10 bases. The V gene's germline CDR1 is SGHVS and CDR2 FQNEAQ. With 2 bases clipped from V and 2 bases from J, the junction kept 9 bases outside the gene matches. The CDR3 length is 17 residues. Full variable domain (outside the CDR3, taken from reference TRBV7-8 and TRBJ2-7): GAGVSQSPRYKVAKRGQDVALRCDPISGHVSLFWYQQALGQGPEFLTYFQNEAQLDKSGLPSDRFFAERPEGSVSTLKIQRTQQEDSAVYLCASSLLPGTSETYEQYFGPGTRLTVT.

The rearrangement uses TRBV4-2 and TRBJ1-3; TRBD1 is a possible D gene (6 bases). There are 17 residues in the CDR3. CDR1 is LGHNA and CDR2 is YNFKEQ in the germline V gene. V lost 4 bases and J lost 0, with 16 bases in between. CDR3: CASSRRTVFSSGNTIYF. Written as DNA, the CDR3 is TGTGCCAGCAGCCGCCGGACAGTCTTTAGCTCTGGAAACACCATATATTTT.

The J gene is TRBJ2-6, the V gene TRBV6-4; TRBD1 matches at 9 bases. Germline V gives CDR1 MRHNA, CDR2 SNTAGT. The junction had 5 bases not matched to a gene; V was cut back by 4 bases and J by 1 base. CDR3 length: 17 residues. CDR3 nucleotides: TGTGCCAGCAGTGCCGGGACAGGGTTATCTGGGGCCAACGTCCTGACTTTC. It codes for CASSAGTGLSGANVLTF.

The chain recombines TRBV30 with TRBJ1-2; no reliable D call. Trimming cost V 4 bases and J 1 base, with 28 bases left between them. Germline-derived CDR1 and CDR2 are GTSNPN and SVGIG (reference sequence). The CDR3 covers 19 residues. The DNA of the CDR3 is TGTGCCTGGAAGGGTATACGGGGTAATCCGGGTGGGCGTAACTATGGCTACACCTTC. Its protein is CAWKGIRGNPGGRNYGYTF.

This clone turned up a few times. This same CDR3 is encoded by further DNA sequences in the sample. CDR3 amino acids: CASSLDGLAKNIQYF. The CDR3 coding sequence is TGCGCCAGCAGCTTGGATGGACTAGCCAAAAACATTCAGTACTTC. The chain joins TRBV5-1 to TRBJ2-4; TRBD2 might be the D (5 bases). Germline V gene sequence: CDR1 SGHRS, CDR2 YFSETQ. Deletions cut 0 bases from V and 0 bases from J, with 7 bases between. The CDR3 has 15 residues.

DNA of the CDR3: TGTGCCAGCAGCGCTCGGACAGGGTTAATAGAGACCCAGTACTTC. This encodes CASSARTGLIETQYF. This chain joins TRBV7-6 and TRBJ2-5; 8 positions agree with TRBD1. Germline trimming cut 5 bases from V and 4 bases from J; bases unmatched to any gene: 9. There are 15 residues in the CDR3. Germline assignment: CDR1 SGHVS and CDR2 FNYEAQ. Looking up the rest from reference TRBV7-6 and TRBJ2-5 gives the full variable domain: GAGVSQSPRYKVTKRGQDVALRCDPISGHVSLYWYRQALGQGPEFLTYFNYEAQQDKSGLPNDRFSAERPEGSISTLTIQRTEQRDSAMYRCASSARTGLIETQYFGPGTRLLVL.

The chain is built from TRBV5-4 and TRBJ1-3; D is unresolved. In germline, CDR1 is SGHNT, CDR2 YYREEE (reference sequence). Between the trimmed V and J ends, which lost 0 bases and 0 bases, there was a span of 10 bases. CDR3 size: 16 residues. In nucleotides, the CDR3 is TGTGCCAGCAGCTTGGGAGGCCCGAGCTCTGGAAACACCATATATTTT. This codes for CASSLGGPSSGNTIYF. The variable domain in full, with the rest retrieved from reference TRBV5-4 and TRBJ1-3, is ETGVTQSPTHLIKTRGQQVTLRCSSQSGHNTVSWYQQALGQGPQFIFQYYREEENGRGNFPPRFSGLQFPNYSSELNVNALELDDSALYLCASSLGGPSSGNTIYFGEGSWLTVV.

This clone was observed once. V usage is TRBV4-1 and J usage is TRBJ2-5; 10 nucleotides align to TRBD2. CDR3 length: 16 residues. Trimming at V came to 1 base and at J to 2 bases, leaving 4 bases not matched to a gene. Germline CDR1 and CDR2: MGHRA and YSYEKL. Here the CDR3 reads CASSQVGSGGQETQYF. In nucleotides, the CDR3 is TGCGCCAGCAGCCAAGTGGGTAGCGGGGGGCAAGAGACCCAGTACTTC.

A few counts support this clone. The chain joins TRBV28 to TRBJ1-2; D is unclear. This CDR3 is built from 10 residues. In germline, CDR1 is MDHEN, CDR2 SYDVKM. Trimming took 7 bases from V and 5 from J, leaving 5 bases between them. This chain's CDR3 is CASNKYGYTF. In nucleotides, the CDR3 is TGTGCCAGCAACAAGTATGGCTACACCTTC.

The chain carries TRBV6-1 and TRBJ2-7; TRBD2 aligns across 8 bases. This CDR3 has 15 amino acids. CDR1 is MNHNS and CDR2 is SASEGT in the germline V gene. Trimming cost V 0 bases and J 5 bases; bases outside gene matches: 6. The chain's CDR3 is CASSEAQRERHEQYF. The CDR3, as DNA: TGTGCCAGCAGTGAAGCGCAGCGGGAGAGGCACGAGCAGTACTTC.

The genes are TRBV4-2 and TRBJ2-7; D perhaps matches TRBD2 (5 bases). The V end was cut by 1 base, the J end by 7 bases, with 14 bases between. This CDR3 comprises 14 residues. Germline V lookup: CDR1 LGHNA, CDR2 YNFKEQ. DNA for the CDR3: TGTGCCAGCAGCCAAGCCCTCGGGGTGGGGGAGCAGTACTTC. It is translated as CASSQALGVGEQYF.

The chain uses TRBV7-2 and TRBJ1-6, with 9 bases aligning to TRBD1. This CDR3 region has 16 residues. V gave up 5 bases and J gave up 13 bases; unmatched junction bases: 15. Germline lookup yields CDR1 SGHTA and CDR2 FQGNSA. The chain's CDR3 is CASSPEGQGFGSPLHF. DNA of the CDR3: TGTGCCAGCAGCCCTGAGGGACAGGGCTTTGGGAGTCCCCTCCACTTT.

This clone was recorded only once. The chain combines TRBV6-5 with TRBJ1-6, with TRBD1 as a possible D gene (6 bases). Trimming took 6 bases from V and 7 from J, leaving 13 bases between them. Germline assignment: CDR1 MNHEY and CDR2 SVGAGI. The CDR3 is made up of 14 amino acids. CDR3 coding DNA: TGTGCCAGCAGGCTACAGGGTAACAATTCACCCCTCCACTTT. This encodes CASRLQGNNSPLHF.

V is TRBV28 and J is TRBJ2-7, with a weak D call TRBD2 (6 bases). This CDR3 comprises 16 residues. Germline V CDR1 and CDR2: MDHEN, SYDVKM. V lost 6 bases and J 1 base, leaving 19 bases between the germline ends. CDR3 coding DNA: TGTGCCAGCAGCGGACCTAGGAGCGGGCGATCCTACGAGCAGTACTTC. It encodes CASSGPRSGRSYEQYF.

The chain recombines TRBV23-1 with TRBJ1-1; D remains ambiguous. TRBV23-1 is given ORF status, its function remaining uncertain. The ends were cut back, 8 bases at V and 4 bases at J, with 14 bases in the middle. CDR3 length: 13 residues. The CDR3 region is CASRVIRSTEAFF. DNA of the CDR3: TGCGCCAGCCGAGTTATTAGGAGCACTGAAGCTTTCTTT.

This chain joins TRBV30 and TRBJ2-2, with 9 nucleotides matching TRBD2. Germline V gene lookup returns CDR1 GTSNPN and CDR2 SVGIG (reference sequence). CDR3 length: 19 amino acids. The V segment lost 2 bases and the J segment 1 base; nucleotides outside the gene matches: 14. The CDR3 is CAWSIIGSGGHWNTGELFF. The CDR3, as DNA: TGTGCCTGGAGTATAATAGGTAGCGGGGGCCACTGGAACACCGGGGAGCTGTTTTTT.

The V call is TRBV7-9, the J call TRBJ2-5, with 7 positions matching TRBD1. Germline trimming cut 4 bases from V and 3 bases from J; bases unmatched to any gene: 8. Germline CDR1 is SEHNR and CDR2 is FQNEAQ (reference sequence). The CDR3 has 15 residues. The CDR3 nucleotides read TGTGCCAGCAGCTCACCCAGGGGGTCTAAAGAGACCCAGTACTTC. This gives the protein CASSSPRGSKETQYF.

The chain joins TRBV18 to TRBJ2-1; a weak D match, TRBD2 (6 bases). Germline CDR1 and CDR2: KGHSH and LQKENI. Deletions cut 2 bases from V and 6 bases from J, with 20 bases between. This CDR3 has 17 amino acids. The chain's CDR3 is CASSPLRAGGALNEQFF. CDR3 coding DNA: TGTGCCAGCTCACCATTGAGAGCCGGCGGGGCCCTCAATGAGCAGTTCTTC.

The genes are TRBV7-6 and TRBJ2-1; 8 nucleotides match TRBD2. With 4 bases clipped from V and 4 bases from J, the junction kept 3 bases outside the gene matches. Germline V lookup: CDR1 SGHVS, CDR2 FNYEAQ. This CDR3 spans 14 amino acids. The CDR3 sequence is CASSSGGAYNEQFF. In DNA form, the CDR3 reads TGTGCCAGCAGCTCGGGGGGGGCTTACAATGAGCAGTTCTTC.

The rearrangement joins TRBV5-1 to TRBJ2-1; 10 bases map to TRBD1. The CDR3 has 18 residues. From germline, CDR1 is SGHRS and CDR2 YFSETQ. V shed 4 bases, J shed 5 bases, and the junction held 15 bases outside the gene matches. The CDR3: CASSPSAPGQGTDNEQFF. The CDR3 DNA reads as TGCGCCAGCAGCCCATCCGCCCCGGGACAGGGGACCGACAATGAGCAGTTCTTC.